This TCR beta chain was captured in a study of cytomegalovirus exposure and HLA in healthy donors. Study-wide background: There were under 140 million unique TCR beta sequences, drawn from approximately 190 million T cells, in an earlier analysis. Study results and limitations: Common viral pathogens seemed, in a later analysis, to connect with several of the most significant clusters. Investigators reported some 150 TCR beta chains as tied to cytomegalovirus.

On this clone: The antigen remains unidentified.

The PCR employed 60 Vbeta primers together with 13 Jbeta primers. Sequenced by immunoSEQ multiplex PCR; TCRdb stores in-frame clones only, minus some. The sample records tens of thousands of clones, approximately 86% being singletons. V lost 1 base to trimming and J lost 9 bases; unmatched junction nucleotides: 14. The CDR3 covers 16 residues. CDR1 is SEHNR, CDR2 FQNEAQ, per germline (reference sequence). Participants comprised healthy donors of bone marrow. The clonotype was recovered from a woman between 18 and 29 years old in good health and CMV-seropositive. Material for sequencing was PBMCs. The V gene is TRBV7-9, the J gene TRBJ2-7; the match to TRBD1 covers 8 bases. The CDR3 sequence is CASSLVLGTGTCGQYF. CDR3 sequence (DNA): TGTGCCAGCAGCTTAGTGCTTGGGACAGGTACTTGCGGGCAGTACTTC.